This T cell receptor (beta chain) was observed in a study of cytomegalovirus exposure and HLA in healthy donors. It was with 60 Vbeta and 13 Jbeta primers that the PCR ran. Some clones are missing from TCRdb's copy, which holds only in-frame ones; the method was immunoSEQ multiplex PCR. The data hold 140,000 or so clones, with about 80% observed a single time. Details on this clone: The antigen is not known.

Study-wide results and limits: Several top significant clusters appeared, in a later analysis, to be linked to common viral pathogens.

The CDR3 has 14 amino acids. The germline gives CDR1 LNHNV, CDR2 YYDKDF (reference sequence). Trimming removed 1 base from V and 4 bases from J; junction bases left unmatched: 0. Source material: PBMCs. This clonotype was obtained from a woman between 18 and 29 years old in good health and CMV-seropositive. The J gene is TRBJ1-5, the V gene TRBV15; TRBD1 aligns across 8 bases. CDR3 residues: CATSRGTGNQPQHF. CDR3 DNA: TGTGCCACCAGCAGAGGGACAGGGAATCAGCCCCAGCATTTT.